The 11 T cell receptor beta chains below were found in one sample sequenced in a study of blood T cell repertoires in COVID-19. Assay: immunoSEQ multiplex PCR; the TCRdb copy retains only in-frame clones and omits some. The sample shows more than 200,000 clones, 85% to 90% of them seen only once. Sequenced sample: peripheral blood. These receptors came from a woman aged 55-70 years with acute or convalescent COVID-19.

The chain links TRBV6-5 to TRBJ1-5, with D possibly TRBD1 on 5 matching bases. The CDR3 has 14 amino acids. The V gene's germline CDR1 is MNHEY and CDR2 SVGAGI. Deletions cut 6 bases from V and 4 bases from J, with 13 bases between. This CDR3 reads CASSPGGWNQPQHF. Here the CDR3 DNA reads TGTGCCAGCAGCCCGGGGGGATGGAATCAGCCCCAGCATTTT.

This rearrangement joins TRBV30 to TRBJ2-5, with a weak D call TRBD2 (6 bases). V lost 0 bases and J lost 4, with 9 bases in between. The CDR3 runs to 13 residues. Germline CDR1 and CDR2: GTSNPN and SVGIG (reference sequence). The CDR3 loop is CAWSVLAAETQYF. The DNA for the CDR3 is TGTGCCTGGAGTGTACTAGCCGCAGAGACCCAGTACTTC.

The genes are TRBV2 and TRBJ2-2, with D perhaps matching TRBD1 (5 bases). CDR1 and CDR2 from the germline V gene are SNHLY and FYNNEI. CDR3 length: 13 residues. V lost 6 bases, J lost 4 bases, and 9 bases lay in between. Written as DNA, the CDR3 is TGTGCCAGCAGGCCCACAGGCACCGGGGAGCTGTTTTTT. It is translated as CASRPTGTGELFF.

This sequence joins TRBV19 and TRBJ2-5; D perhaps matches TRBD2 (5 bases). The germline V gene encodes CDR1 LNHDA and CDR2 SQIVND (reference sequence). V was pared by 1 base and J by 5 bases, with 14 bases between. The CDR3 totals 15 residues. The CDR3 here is CASSIAGWADETQYF. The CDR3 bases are TGTGCCAGTAGTATAGCGGGATGGGCTGACGAGACCCAGTACTTC.

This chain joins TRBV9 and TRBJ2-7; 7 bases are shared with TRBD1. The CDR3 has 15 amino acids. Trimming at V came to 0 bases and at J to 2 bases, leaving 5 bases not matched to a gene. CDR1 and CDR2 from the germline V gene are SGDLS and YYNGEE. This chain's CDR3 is CASSVETGPTYEQYF. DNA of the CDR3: TGTGCCAGCAGCGTAGAGACAGGGCCAACCTACGAGCAGTACTTC.

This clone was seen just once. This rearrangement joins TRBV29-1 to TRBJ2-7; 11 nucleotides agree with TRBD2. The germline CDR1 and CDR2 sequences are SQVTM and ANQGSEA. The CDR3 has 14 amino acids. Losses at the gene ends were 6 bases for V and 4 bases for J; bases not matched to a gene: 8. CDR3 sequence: CSVGGLAGVYEQYF. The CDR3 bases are TGCAGCGTCGGCGGACTAGCGGGCGTTTACGAGCAGTACTTC.

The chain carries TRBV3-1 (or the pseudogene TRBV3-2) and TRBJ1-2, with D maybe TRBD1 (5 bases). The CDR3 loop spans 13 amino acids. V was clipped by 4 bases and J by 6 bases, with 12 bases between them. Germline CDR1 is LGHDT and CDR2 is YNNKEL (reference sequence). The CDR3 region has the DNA TGTGCCAGCAGCCCTAAACGGGGGAATGGCTACACCTTC. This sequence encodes CASSPKRGNGYTF.

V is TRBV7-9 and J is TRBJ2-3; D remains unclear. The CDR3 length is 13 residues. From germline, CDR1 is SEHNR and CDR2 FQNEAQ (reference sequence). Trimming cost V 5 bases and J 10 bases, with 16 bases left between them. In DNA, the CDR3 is TGTGCCAGCAGCACCTTTCCTCCCCCAGCGCAGTATTTT. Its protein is CASSTFPPPAQYF.

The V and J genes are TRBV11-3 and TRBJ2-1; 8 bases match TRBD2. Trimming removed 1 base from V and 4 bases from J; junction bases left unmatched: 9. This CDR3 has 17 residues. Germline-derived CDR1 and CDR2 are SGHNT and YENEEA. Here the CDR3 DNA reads TGTGCCAGCAGCTTAGGGCAGTCGGGAGGGAGGTACAATGAGCAGTTCTTC. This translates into CASSLGQSGGRYNEQFF.

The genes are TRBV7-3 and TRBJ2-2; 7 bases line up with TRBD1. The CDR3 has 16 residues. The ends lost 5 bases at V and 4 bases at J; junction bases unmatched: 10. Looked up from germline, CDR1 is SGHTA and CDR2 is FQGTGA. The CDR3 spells CASSPGTARGTGELFF. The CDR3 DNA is TGTGCCAGCAGCCCAGGGACAGCCAGGGGCACCGGGGAGCTGTTTTTT.

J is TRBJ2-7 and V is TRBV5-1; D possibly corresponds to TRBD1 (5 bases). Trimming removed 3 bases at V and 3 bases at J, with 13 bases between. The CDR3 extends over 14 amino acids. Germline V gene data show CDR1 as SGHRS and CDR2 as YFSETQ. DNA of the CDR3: TGCGCCAGCAGCTCGGACACGAGACTCTACGAGCAGTACTTC. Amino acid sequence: CASSSDTRLYEQYF.